This T cell receptor (beta chain) was observed in a study of cytomegalovirus exposure and HLA in healthy donors. The PCR used 60 Vbeta and 13 Jbeta primers. Clones were sequenced by immunoSEQ multiplex PCR, and TCRdb holds only the in-frame ones, with some missing. The data contain some 110,000 clones, roughly three quarters of them seen just once; the ten biggest clones take up 2.5% to 3%. Trimming took off 1 base at V and 6 bases at J, with 13 bases between the two ends. Germline V gene sequence: CDR1 SGHAT, CDR2 FQNNGV. This CDR3 spans 14 amino acids. Sequencing used PBMCs. The V gene is TRBV11-2, the J gene TRBJ2-7; no firm D call. The source is a woman aged 18-35 years in good health and CMV-seropositive. CDR3 in DNA: TGTGCCAGCAGCTTAGCACGAGGTTTGGGCGAGCAGTACTTC. It yields the protein CASSLARGLGEQYF.